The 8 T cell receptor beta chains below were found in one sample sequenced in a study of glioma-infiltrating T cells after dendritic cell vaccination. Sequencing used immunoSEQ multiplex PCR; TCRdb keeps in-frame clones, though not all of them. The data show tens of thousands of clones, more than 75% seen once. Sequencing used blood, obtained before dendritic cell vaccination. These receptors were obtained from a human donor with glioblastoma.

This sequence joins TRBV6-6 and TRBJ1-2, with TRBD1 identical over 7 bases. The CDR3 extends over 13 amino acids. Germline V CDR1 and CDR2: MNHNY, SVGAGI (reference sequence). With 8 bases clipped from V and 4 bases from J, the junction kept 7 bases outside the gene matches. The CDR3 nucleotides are TGTGCCAGCCTAGGGGGCCTCGGCTATGGCTACACCTTC. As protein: CASLGGLGYGYTF.

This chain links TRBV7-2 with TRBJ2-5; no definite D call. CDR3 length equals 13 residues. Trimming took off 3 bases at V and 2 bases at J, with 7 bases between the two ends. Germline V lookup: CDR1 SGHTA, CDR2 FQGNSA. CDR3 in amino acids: CASSFSNQETQYF. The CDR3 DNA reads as TGTGCCAGCAGCTTTAGCAATCAAGAGACCCAGTACTTC.

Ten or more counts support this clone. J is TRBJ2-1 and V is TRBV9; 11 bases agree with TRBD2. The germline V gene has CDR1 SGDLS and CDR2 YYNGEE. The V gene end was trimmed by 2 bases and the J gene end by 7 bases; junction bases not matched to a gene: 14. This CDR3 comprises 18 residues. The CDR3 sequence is CASSVPASGGPQVNEQFF. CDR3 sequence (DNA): TGTGCCAGCAGCGTCCCGGCTAGCGGGGGGCCTCAAGTGAATGAGCAGTTCTTC.

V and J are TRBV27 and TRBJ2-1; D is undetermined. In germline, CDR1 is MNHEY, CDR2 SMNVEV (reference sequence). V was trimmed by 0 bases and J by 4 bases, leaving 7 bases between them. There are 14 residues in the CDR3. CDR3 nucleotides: TGTGCCAGCAGTTTATCCAGATTTTACAATGAGCAGTTCTTC. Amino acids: CASSLSRFYNEQFF.

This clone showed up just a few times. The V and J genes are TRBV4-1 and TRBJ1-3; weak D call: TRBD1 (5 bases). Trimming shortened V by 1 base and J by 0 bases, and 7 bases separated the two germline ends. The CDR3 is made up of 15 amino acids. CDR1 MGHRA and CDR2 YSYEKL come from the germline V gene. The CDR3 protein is CASSQADSSGNTIYF. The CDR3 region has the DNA TGCGCCAGCAGCCAAGCAGACAGCTCTGGAAACACCATATATTTT.

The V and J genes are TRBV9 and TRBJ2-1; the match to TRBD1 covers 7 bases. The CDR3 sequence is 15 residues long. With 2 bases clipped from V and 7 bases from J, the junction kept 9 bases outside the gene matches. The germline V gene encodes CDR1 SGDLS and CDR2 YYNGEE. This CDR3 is CASSVEGARGNEQFF. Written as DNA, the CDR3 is TGTGCCAGCAGCGTTGAGGGGGCTAGGGGGAATGAGCAGTTCTTC.

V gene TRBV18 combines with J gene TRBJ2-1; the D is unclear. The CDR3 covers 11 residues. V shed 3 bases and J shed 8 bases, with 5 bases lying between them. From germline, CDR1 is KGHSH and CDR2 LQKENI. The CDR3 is CASSPGYEQFF. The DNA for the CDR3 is TGTGCCAGCTCACCCGGGTATGAGCAGTTCTTC. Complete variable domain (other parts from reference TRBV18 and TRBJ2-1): NAGVMQNPRHLVRRRGQEARLRCSPMKGHSHVYWYRQLPEEGLKFMVYLQKENIIDESGMPKERFSAEFPKEGPSILRIQQVVRGDSAAYFCASSPGYEQFFGPGTRLTVL.

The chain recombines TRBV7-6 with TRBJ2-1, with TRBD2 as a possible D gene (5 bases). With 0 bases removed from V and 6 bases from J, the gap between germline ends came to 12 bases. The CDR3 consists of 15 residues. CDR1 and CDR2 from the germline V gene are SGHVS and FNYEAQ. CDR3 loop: CASSLAVTGSNEQFF. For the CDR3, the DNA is TGTGCCAGCAGCTTAGCCGTCACGGGGTCCAATGAGCAGTTCTTC.